Listed here are 20 T cell receptor beta chains from one sample, sequenced in a study of blood T cell repertoires in COVID-19. Clones were read by immunoSEQ multiplex PCR, and TCRdb kept only the in-frame ones, dropping some. The data hold roughly 150,000 clones, with roughly 85% observed a single time. Sequencing used PBMCs or T cells enriched from blood (not recorded which). These receptors were collected from a woman in her 70s in a cohort exposed to, infected with or recovered from COVID-19 (not recorded which).

The chain is built from TRBV3-1 (or the pseudogene TRBV3-2) and TRBJ2-3, with 8 bases lining up with TRBD2. The CDR3 covers 16 residues. The V gene end was trimmed by 5 bases and the J gene end by 5 bases; junction bases not matched to a gene: 12. CDR1 LGHDT and CDR2 YNNKEL come from the germline V gene (reference sequence). CDR3 loop: CASSGLSGGPLDTQYF. DNA of the CDR3: TGTGCCAGCAGCGGCCTCTCGGGAGGGCCGCTAGATACGCAGTATTTT.

The chain uses TRBV11-2 and TRBJ2-1; weak D call: TRBD2 (6 bases). From germline, CDR1 is SGHAT and CDR2 FQNNGV. Trimming removed 3 bases at V and 4 bases at J, with 13 bases between. This CDR3 comprises 15 residues. In nucleotides, the CDR3 is TGTGCCAGCAGCTTCGCTGACGCGGGATACAATGAGCAGTTCTTC. Its protein is CASSFADAGYNEQFF.

V is TRBV28 and J is TRBJ1-2; D is unresolved. V shed 6 bases and J shed 6 bases, with 14 bases lying between them. This CDR3 spans 13 amino acids. CDR1 is MDHEN, CDR2 SYDVKM, per germline. CDR3 sequence (DNA): TGTGCCAGCAGGCTACCCACGGGGAATGGCTACACCTTC. Translation gives CASRLPTGNGYTF.

The chain is built from TRBV7-8 and TRBJ1-2, with a possible D match to TRBD1 (6 bases). Germline V gives CDR1 SGHVS, CDR2 FQNEAQ. CDR3 size: 13 residues. The V and J ends lost 5 bases and 8 bases respectively, with 15 bases between them. The CDR3 region has the DNA TGTGCCAGCAGCCGTGGGGGCTCGGGGGGCTACACCTTC. Translation: CASSRGGSGGYTF. The full variable domain, its missing parts supplied by reference TRBV7-8 and TRBJ1-2, is GAGVSQSPRYKVAKRGQDVALRCDPISGHVSLFWYQQALGQGPEFLTYFQNEAQLDKSGLPSDRFFAERPEGSVSTLKIQRTQQEDSAVYLCASSRGGSGGYTFGSGTRLTVV.

This chain uses TRBV5-1 with TRBJ2-3, with 7 bases that match TRBD2. The CDR3 covers 15 residues. Germline CDR1 and CDR2: SGHRS and YFSETQ. With 4 bases clipped from V and 0 bases from J, the junction kept 5 bases outside the gene matches. CDR3 loop: CASSRTSASTDTQYF. DNA for the CDR3: TGCGCCAGCAGCCGAACTAGCGCAAGCACAGATACGCAGTATTTT.

The chain has TRBV12-3 or TRBV12-4 and TRBJ2-7, with D perhaps matching TRBD2 (6 bases). This CDR3 is built from 12 residues. V shed 5 bases and J shed 9 bases, with 14 bases lying between them. The CDR3 loop is CASSPDLGGQYF. The CDR3 region has the DNA TGTGCCAGCAGTCCGGACCTCGGGGGGCAGTACTTC.

This clone is a singleton in its sample. Other DNA variants within this sample encode the same CDR3. The V and J genes are TRBV5-1 and TRBJ2-2; D uncertain. This CDR3 has 15 residues. Trimming removed 0 bases at V and 1 base at J, with 7 bases between. The germline CDR1 and CDR2 sequences are SGHRS and YFSETQ. The CDR3 DNA reads as TGCGCCAGCAGCTTGGTGGCAGGGAACACCGGGGAGCTGTTTTTT. The encoded protein is CASSLVAGNTGELFF.

The chain combines TRBV5-1 with TRBJ2-5, with D possibly TRBD1 on 7 matching bases. The CDR3 runs to 14 residues. The ends were cut back, 3 bases at V and 1 base at J, with 10 bases in the middle. Germline CDR1 reads SGHRS; CDR2 reads YFSETQ. The DNA of the CDR3 is TGCGCCAGCAGCTGGGGGGACAGCCAAGAGACCCAGTACTTC. Translated: CASSWGDSQETQYF.

The V and J genes are TRBV2 and TRBJ2-4; 8 positions agree with TRBD2. CDR1 is SNHLY, CDR2 FYNNEI, per germline. With 9 bases clipped from V and 3 bases from J, the junction kept 7 bases outside the gene matches. The CDR3 length is 14 residues. CDR3 sequence (DNA): TGTGCCAGAGAAGCGGGAGTGGGCAAAAACATTCAGTACTTC. This encodes CAREAGVGKNIQYF.

The chain carries TRBV6-5 and TRBJ1-2, with 10 bases fitting TRBD1. Germline loops: CDR1 MNHEY, CDR2 SVGAGI. The CDR3 spans 14 residues. The ends lost 2 bases at V and 8 bases at J; junction bases unmatched: 5. The CDR3 spells CASSYEGQGLGYTF. The CDR3 region has the DNA TGTGCCAGCAGTTACGAGGGACAGGGGCTCGGCTACACCTTC.

The chain links TRBV27 to TRBJ2-7; perhaps TRBD1 as D (5 bases). The germline V gene encodes CDR1 MNHEY and CDR2 SMNVEV (reference sequence). The CDR3 contains 14 residues. V dropped 4 bases and J dropped 4 bases, with 14 bases sitting between them. The CDR3 DNA sequence: TGTGCCAGCAGTTACGGGCAGGGTAATTACGAGCAGTACTTC. Its protein is CASSYGQGNYEQYF.

V is TRBV28 and J is TRBJ2-1; 9 bases match TRBD2. Germline V gene lookup returns CDR1 MDHEN and CDR2 SYDVKM. The ends lost 2 bases at V and 3 bases at J; junction bases unmatched: 5. CDR3 length: 16 residues. The CDR3 nucleotides read TGTGCCAGCAGTTTAGTAGCGGGAGAGAGCTACAATGAGCAGTTCTTC. This sequence encodes CASSLVAGESYNEQFF. Using reference TRBV28 and TRBJ2-1 for the parts outside the CDR3, the full variable domain is DVKVTQSSRYLVKRTGEKVFLECVQDMDHENMFWYRQDPGLGLRLIYFSYDVKMKEKGDIPEGYSVSREKKERFSLILESASTNQTSMYLCASSLVAGESYNEQFFGPGTRLTVL.

The chain employs TRBV18 and TRBJ1-5; D perhaps matches TRBD1 (5 bases). The V and J ends lost 3 bases and 3 bases respectively, with 18 bases between them. The germline V gene has CDR1 KGHSH and CDR2 LQKENI. There are 17 residues in the CDR3. The CDR3 sequence is CASSPGGSGTYNQPQHF. The CDR3 coding sequence is TGTGCCAGCTCACCGGGGGGAAGTGGGACCTACAATCAGCCCCAGCATTTT.

The CDR3 spells CASSIEGAGTGELFF. The CDR3 bases are TGTGCCAGTAGTATTGAGGGGGCGGGTACCGGGGAGCTGTTTTTT. The chain combines TRBV19 with TRBJ2-2, with 7 bases matching TRBD1. Germline V CDR1 and CDR2: LNHDA, SQIVND (reference sequence). The J segment lost 5 bases and the V segment lost 3 bases, leaving 6 bases of the junction unmatched. This CDR3 is 15 amino acids long.

In DNA form, the CDR3 reads TGCGCCAGCAGCCCAAAATCAGGCTCTGGAAACACCATATATTTT. Protein: CASSPKSGSGNTIYF. The chain joins TRBV5-1 to TRBJ1-3; no clear D gene. V shed 4 bases and J shed 0 bases, with 11 bases lying between them. From germline, CDR1 is SGHRS and CDR2 YFSETQ. CDR3 length equals 15 residues.

Here the CDR3 reads CASSPLPGELSATNEKLFF. The CDR3 nucleotides read TGTGCCAGCAGTCCCTTACCGGGGGAGCTCTCTGCAACTAATGAAAAACTGTTTTTT. The chain is built from TRBV28 and TRBJ1-4; a weak D match, TRBD1 (5 bases). V gave up 5 bases and J gave up 0 bases, with 22 bases separating them. CDR3 length equals 19 residues. CDR1 MDHEN and CDR2 SYDVKM come from the germline V gene.

This clone was counted only a few times. The chain couples TRBV20-1 to TRBJ1-1; TRBD1 might be the D (6 bases). There are 15 residues in the CDR3. The ends were cut back, 3 bases at V and 3 bases at J, with 17 bases in the middle. CDR1 is DFQATT, CDR2 SNEGSKA, per germline (reference sequence). CDR3 nucleotide sequence: TGCAGTGCTAGTGGGGGGCAGGGGACCTACACTGAAGCTTTCTTT. It codes for CSASGGQGTYTEAFF.

V usage is TRBV3-1 (or the pseudogene TRBV3-2) and J usage is TRBJ2-5, with 8 positions matching TRBD2. CDR1 is LGHDT, CDR2 YNNKEL, per germline (reference sequence). CDR3 length: 13 amino acids. Trimming took 4 bases from V and 7 from J; bases not matched to a gene: 5. CDR3 in DNA: TGTGCCAGCAGCCTGACTAGCGAGGTGACCCAGTACTTC. Translating gives CASSLTSEVTQYF.

The chain carries TRBV13 and TRBJ2-5, with a weak D call TRBD2 (6 bases). The CDR3 sequence is 15 residues long. Germline CDR1 is PRHDT and CDR2 is FYEKMQ (reference sequence). V was pared by 5 bases and J by 5 bases, with 18 bases between. CDR3 residues: CASSRRPTSPETQYF. The DNA for the CDR3 is TGTGCCAGCAGCAGACGGCCCACTAGCCCTGAGACCCAGTACTTC.

This clone was seen just once. Here the CDR3 DNA reads TGCAGCGTTGGGCAGGGGAATCTGAATGAGCAGTTCTTC. It encodes CSVGQGNLNEQFF. The chain combines TRBV29-1 with TRBJ2-1; a weak D match, TRBD1 (6 bases). Germline lookup yields CDR1 SQVTM and CDR2 ANQGSEA. V was clipped by 4 bases and J by 7 bases, with 14 bases between them. The CDR3 has 13 amino acids.